This passage covers 9 T cell receptor beta chains from one sample sequenced in a study of metastatic and nonmetastatic thyroid tumors (TCRdb year 2020). Library preparation used PCR. TCRdb lists the instrument as Illumina HiSeq 4000. In TCRdb, the public reads were trimmed at Q25 with fastp and aligned with MiXCR, with productive beta chains retained. The sample contains under 15,000 clones, roughly 20% of them found a single time. The top ten clones comprise over 12% of the sample. No treatment had been received by any patient before thyroid surgery. The sample consisted of adjacent normal tissue. These receptor sequences come from a female donor with papillary thyroid cancer or a benign thyroid nodule (not recorded which). Some clones in this sample may be carry-over from other donors' samples.

This clone was counted ten times or more. The chain links TRBV20-1 to TRBJ2-1; 11 nucleotides align to TRBD2. The ends lost 1 base at V and 4 bases at J; junction bases unmatched: 9. Germline assignment: CDR1 DFQATT and CDR2 SNEGSKA (reference sequence). This CDR3 is built from 17 residues. The CDR3 reads CSARAPVSGRDYNEQFF. The CDR3 coding sequence is TGCAGTGCTAGAGCCCCTGTTAGCGGGAGGGATTACAATGAGCAGTTCTTC.

Judged by abundance, this clone is medium-sized. This chain connects TRBV6-1 to TRBJ2-5, with D maybe TRBD1 (6 bases). The CDR3 length is 13 residues. Trimming stripped 6 bases from V and 2 bases from J, with 10 bases between. Germline-derived CDR1 and CDR2 are MNHNS and SASEGT. The CDR3 DNA reads as TGTGCCAGCAGCCGGGACACACAAGAGACCCAGTACTTC. It codes for CASSRDTQETQYF.

This clone was observed at least ten times. The rearrangement uses TRBV4-1 and TRBJ2-5; 8 bases align to TRBD2. Germline loops: CDR1 MGHRA, CDR2 YSYEKL. V dropped 1 base and J dropped 2; count of bases not matched to a gene: 6. This CDR3 spans 16 amino acids. This chain's CDR3 is CASSQGPAGAQETQYF. CDR3 DNA: TGCGCCAGCAGCCAAGGGCCAGCGGGGGCTCAAGAGACCCAGTACTTC.

This clone was seen a few times. A much larger clone sits a single nucleotide away, making a read error possible. This rearrangement joins TRBV20-1 to TRBJ2-7; 10 bases line up with TRBD2. The J segment lost 3 bases and the V segment lost 6 bases, leaving 8 bases of the junction unmatched. Germline loops: CDR1 DFQATT, CDR2 SNEGSKA (reference sequence). The CDR3 sequence is 14 residues long. CDR3 in amino acids: CSAREGTSVYEQYF. CDR3 nucleotide sequence: TGCAGTGCCAGGGAGGGGACTAGCGTCTACGAGCAGTACTTC.

This clone qualifies as medium-sized (0.01 to 0.1%). The chain recombines TRBV20-1 with TRBJ1-3, with D possibly matching TRBD1 (5 bases). From germline, CDR1 is DFQATT and CDR2 SNEGSKA (reference sequence). The length of the CDR3 is 12 residues. Trimming removed 0 bases from V and 14 bases from J, with 14 bases in between. CDR3 sequence (DNA): TGCAGTGCTAGAGAGGGAGGGGTCGATGTATATTTT. The encoded protein is CSAREGGVDVYF.

This clone has a count of ten or more. The CDR3 region is CAISDSDEQFF. CDR3 nucleotide sequence: TGTGCCATCAGTGATAGCGATGAGCAGTTCTTC. The chain joins TRBV10-3 to TRBJ2-1; D is perhaps TRBD2 (5 bases). The CDR3 runs to 11 residues. Trimming pared 3 bases from V and 8 bases from J, leaving 5 bases between. CDR1 is ENHRY, CDR2 SYGVKD, per germline.

The genes are TRBV27 and TRBJ2-5; the match to TRBD2 covers 14 bases. In germline, CDR1 is MNHEY, CDR2 SMNVEV (reference sequence). The trim removed 6 bases at V and 3 bases at J, leaving 9 bases unmatched. CDR3 size: 17 residues. CDR3 sequence (DNA): TGTGCCAGCAGAAGACTAGCGGGAGGGCCGGGGAAAGAGACCCAGTACTTC. Translated, it gives CASRRLAGGPGKETQYF.

Here the CDR3 DNA reads TGTGCCAGCAGTATCAACAGGGGGCTGGATGAAAAACTGTTTTTT. Translated: CASSINRGLDEKLFF. V gene TRBV5-4 combines with J gene TRBJ1-4; 9 nucleotides agree with TRBD1. Trimming removed 5 bases from V and 6 bases from J; junction bases left unmatched: 8. The CDR3 covers 15 residues. Germline assignment: CDR1 SGHNT and CDR2 YYREEE (reference sequence).

Comments on this clone: This likely comes from a read error, as the CDR3 has no conserved phenylalanine or tryptophan at its end. V gene TRBV2 combines with J gene TRBJ1-2, with TRBD1 as a possible D gene (6 bases). CDR1 SNHLY and CDR2 FYNNEI come from the germline V gene. This CDR3 is built from 13 residues. Written as DNA, the CDR3 is TGTGCCGGCAGCAGAGGGGGTAACTATGGCTACACCCTC. It specifies CAGSRGGNYGYTL.